Listed below are T cell receptor beta chains from one sample, sequenced in a study of blood T cell repertoires in COVID-19. The table came from immunoSEQ multiplex PCR; TCRdb's copy has only in-frame clones and leaves some out. The profile shows roughly 300,000 clones, approximately 89% of them singletons. Sequencing was done on a sample of peripheral blood. These receptors all come from a woman between 25 and 40 years old with COVID-19, enrolled during active disease. CDR3s include the opening cysteine and the closing phenylalanine or tryptophan. A D gene is named only where the DNA matches it firmly. Clone size is not always given. Where it is, it says once, few, many or a class for expanded clones.

cdr3_aa: CASRTGGFSEQFF; cdr3_nt: TGTGCCAGCAGGACAGGGGGTTTCAGTGAGCAGTTCTTC; clone_size: .; d_call: TRBD1; v_call: TRBV27; j_call: TRBJ2-1
cdr3_aa: CASSLWDRSNEQFF; cdr3_nt: TGTGCCAGCAGCCTATGGGACAGGTCTAATGAGCAGTTCTTC; clone_size: .; d_call: TRBD1; v_call: TRBV3-1/TRBV3-2; j_call: TRBJ2-1
cdr3_aa: CASSQEGRQDSLLGYTF; cdr3_nt: TGCGCCAGCAGCCAAGAGGGCAGACAGGACTCCCTGTTGGGCTACACCTTC; clone_size: .; d_call: .; v_call: TRBV4-1; j_call: TRBJ1-2
cdr3_aa: CASSLVGQGVGTQYF; cdr3_nt: TGCGCCAGCAGCTTGGTCGGCCAGGGTGTCGGTACGCAGTATTTT; clone_size: .; d_call: .; v_call: TRBV5-1; j_call: TRBJ2-3
cdr3_aa: CASSYSVGMPPLHF; cdr3_nt: TGTGCCAGCAGTTACTCGGTCGGGATGCCACCCCTCCACTTT; clone_size: .; d_call: .; v_call: TRBV6-2/TRBV6-3; j_call: TRBJ1-6
cdr3_aa: CASSQARGGEAFF; cdr3_nt: TGTGCCAGCAGCCAAGCCCGGGGGGGGGAAGCTTTCTTT; clone_size: once; d_call: .; v_call: TRBV4-2; j_call: TRBJ1-1
cdr3_aa: CSARGDYEQYF; cdr3_nt: TGCAGTGCTAGGGGAGATTACGAGCAGTACTTC; clone_size: few; d_call: .; v_call: TRBV20-1; j_call: TRBJ2-7
cdr3_aa: CASSFRTTNEKLFF; cdr3_nt: TGTGCCAGCAGCTTCAGAACAACTAATGAAAAACTGTTTTTT; clone_size: .; d_call: .; v_call: TRBV11-2; j_call: TRBJ1-4
cdr3_aa: CASSEEGGEQFF; cdr3_nt: TGTGCCAGCAGTGAAGAGGGCGGGGAGCAGTTCTTC; clone_size: .; d_call: .; v_call: TRBV25-1; j_call: TRBJ2-1
cdr3_aa: CASSFSLGADTQYF; cdr3_nt: TGTGCCAGCAGCTTCTCGTTAGGAGCAGATACGCAGTATTTT; clone_size: .; d_call: .; v_call: TRBV7-8; j_call: TRBJ2-3
cdr3_aa: CASTLDFGELFF; cdr3_nt: TGTGCCAGCACCTTGGACTTCGGGGAGCTGTTTTTT; clone_size: few; d_call: .; v_call: TRBV28; j_call: TRBJ2-2
cdr3_aa: CASSFRDRASGNTIYF; cdr3_nt: TGTGCCAGCAGCTTCCGGGACAGGGCCTCTGGAAACACCATATATTTT; clone_size: .; d_call: TRBD1; v_call: TRBV7-9; j_call: TRBJ1-3
cdr3_aa: CASSQAAAGGNEQFF; cdr3_nt: TGTGCCAGCAGCCAAGCGGCAGCGGGCGGCAATGAGCAGTTCTTC; clone_size: .; d_call: .; v_call: TRBV3-1/TRBV3-2; j_call: TRBJ2-1
cdr3_aa: CASSQQGSYEQYF; cdr3_nt: TGTGCCAGTAGTCAACAGGGCTCCTACGAGCAGTACTTC; clone_size: .; d_call: .; v_call: TRBV19; j_call: TRBJ2-7
cdr3_aa: CASSLGGTLSGNTIYF; cdr3_nt: TGTGCCAGCAGCTTAGGTGGCACCCTCTCTGGAAACACCATATATTTT; clone_size: .; d_call: .; v_call: TRBV7-2; j_call: TRBJ1-3
cdr3_aa: CAISEVTGVEKLFF; cdr3_nt: TGTGCCATCAGTGAGGTGACAGGGGTTGAAAAACTGTTTTTT; clone_size: .; d_call: TRBD1; v_call: TRBV10-3; j_call: TRBJ1-4
cdr3_aa: CASSTPFSGGRWGTQYF; cdr3_nt: TGTGCCAGCAGCACCCCTTTTAGCGGGGGGAGGTGGGGTACGCAGTATTTT; clone_size: .; d_call: TRBD2; v_call: TRBV3-1/TRBV3-2; j_call: TRBJ2-3
cdr3_aa: CATSRATNEKLFF; cdr3_nt: TGTGCCACCAGCAGGGCCACTAATGAAAAACTGTTTTTT; clone_size: .; d_call: .; v_call: TRBV15; j_call: TRBJ1-4
cdr3_aa: CAISDDRIMNTEAFF; cdr3_nt: TGTGCCATCAGTGACGACAGAATAATGAACACTGAAGCTTTCTTT; clone_size: many; d_call: .; v_call: TRBV10-3; j_call: TRBJ1-1
cdr3_aa: CASSNRDSHSSGNYGYTF; cdr3_nt: TGTGCCAGCAGCAACCGGGACAGCCACTCTTCTGGTAACTATGGCTACACCTTC; clone_size: .; d_call: TRBD1; v_call: TRBV7-9; j_call: TRBJ1-2
cdr3_aa: CASSRGTNEKLFF; cdr3_nt: TGTGCCAGCAGCCGGGGTACTAATGAAAAACTGTTTTTT; clone_size: .; d_call: .; v_call: TRBV9; j_call: TRBJ1-4
cdr3_aa: CASSPDTGELFF; cdr3_nt: TGTGCCAGCAGCCCAGACACCGGGGAGCTGTTTTTT; clone_size: once; d_call: .; v_call: TRBV5-4; j_call: TRBJ2-2
cdr3_aa: CASTANGGNTEAFF; cdr3_nt: TGTGCCAGCACCGCAAACGGGGGGAACACTGAAGCTTTCTTT; clone_size: .; d_call: .; v_call: TRBV6-5; j_call: TRBJ1-1
cdr3_aa: CASSVRTGMNEQFF; cdr3_nt: TGTGCCAGCAGCGTTCGGACAGGGATGAATGAGCAGTTCTTC; clone_size: .; d_call: TRBD1; v_call: TRBV9; j_call: TRBJ2-1
cdr3_aa: CASSRTGGVGELFF; cdr3_nt: TGCGCCAGCAGCCGAACCGGAGGGGTCGGGGAGCTGTTTTTT; clone_size: .; d_call: .; v_call: TRBV4-1; j_call: TRBJ2-2
cdr3_aa: CASSMSSNQPQHF; cdr3_nt: TGTGCCAGTAGTATGTCGAGCAATCAGCCCCAGCATTTT; clone_size: .; d_call: .; v_call: TRBV19; j_call: TRBJ1-5
cdr3_aa: CASSPRQGKKVGDYNEQFF; cdr3_nt: TGTGCCAGTAGTCCTAGACAGGGAAAGAAAGTAGGGGACTACAATGAGCAGTTCTTC; clone_size: .; d_call: TRBD1; v_call: TRBV19; j_call: TRBJ2-1
cdr3_aa: CASSGGNTEAFF; cdr3_nt: TGTGCCAGCAGTGGAGGGAACACTGAAGCTTTCTTT; clone_size: .; d_call: .; v_call: TRBV2; j_call: TRBJ1-1
cdr3_aa: CASSQVAMVKEGYTF; cdr3_nt: TGCGCCAGCAGCCAAGTAGCGATGGTAAAGGAGGGCTACACCTTC; clone_size: .; d_call: .; v_call: TRBV4-3; j_call: TRBJ1-2
cdr3_aa: CASSDRQGHSGNTIYF; cdr3_nt: TGTGCCAGCAGCGATCGACAGGGCCATTCTGGAAACACCATATATTTT; clone_size: .; d_call: TRBD1; v_call: TRBV7-2; j_call: TRBJ1-3
cdr3_aa: CASSLSAGQGTGELFF; cdr3_nt: TGTGCTAGCAGCTTATCCGCGGGACAGGGCACCGGGGAGCTGTTTTTT; clone_size: .; d_call: TRBD1; v_call: TRBV7-7; j_call: TRBJ2-2
cdr3_aa: CASSTTGWDTDTQYF; cdr3_nt: TGTGCCAGCAGTACGACAGGGTGGGACACAGATACGCAGTATTTT; clone_size: .; d_call: TRBD1; v_call: TRBV6-5; j_call: TRBJ2-3
cdr3_aa: CASSYGLAGAGELFF; cdr3_nt: TGTGCCAGCAGTTACGGGCTAGCAGGGGCCGGGGAGCTGTTTTTT; clone_size: .; d_call: .; v_call: TRBV6-2/TRBV6-3; j_call: TRBJ2-2
cdr3_aa: CATSRGMGASTGSEQYF; cdr3_nt: TGTGCCACCAGCAGAGGAATGGGAGCTAGCACGGGATCCGAGCAGTACTTC; clone_size: .; d_call: .; v_call: TRBV15; j_call: TRBJ2-7
cdr3_aa: CASSQEKGFGGYGYTF; cdr3_nt: TGTGCCAGCAGCCAAGAAAAGGGGTTCGGGGGCTATGGCTACACCTTC; clone_size: .; d_call: .; v_call: TRBV14; j_call: TRBJ1-2
cdr3_aa: CASSLESGRANEKLFF; cdr3_nt: TGTGCCAGCAGCTTAGAGTCGGGGAGGGCTAATGAAAAACTGTTTTTT; clone_size: .; d_call: .; v_call: TRBV11-2; j_call: TRBJ1-4
cdr3_aa: CASSPIGASYEQYF; cdr3_nt: TGTGCCAGCAGCCCCATTGGGGCCTCCTACGAGCAGTACTTC; clone_size: .; d_call: .; v_call: TRBV14; j_call: TRBJ2-7
cdr3_aa: CASSLGIKETQYF; cdr3_nt: TGTGCCAGCAGCCTCGGGATTAAAGAGACCCAGTACTTC; clone_size: .; d_call: .; v_call: TRBV5-6; j_call: TRBJ2-5
cdr3_aa: CASSLIFSSEAFF; cdr3_nt: TGTGCCAGCAGCTTAATATTCTCCTCTGAAGCTTTCTTT; clone_size: .; d_call: .; v_call: TRBV11-2; j_call: TRBJ1-1
cdr3_aa: CASRESPSGSPLHF; cdr3_nt: TGTGCCAGCAGGGAAAGCCCTAGCGGTTCACCCCTCCACTTT; clone_size: .; d_call: .; v_call: TRBV28; j_call: TRBJ1-6
cdr3_aa: CASSRLESEQFF; cdr3_nt: TGTGCCAGCAGCCGACTGGAGAGTGAGCAGTTCTTC; clone_size: few; d_call: .; v_call: TRBV7-3; j_call: TRBJ2-1
cdr3_aa: CASSASLRGTGELFF; cdr3_nt: TGTGCCAGCAGTGCCTCCCTTAGGGGCACCGGGGAGCTGTTTTTT; clone_size: .; d_call: .; v_call: TRBV25-1; j_call: TRBJ2-2
cdr3_aa: CASRESGVPEQFF; cdr3_nt: TGTGCCAGCAGAGAATCAGGGGTTCCTGAGCAGTTCTTC; clone_size: .; d_call: .; v_call: TRBV28; j_call: TRBJ2-1
cdr3_aa: CASIPEVGNQPQHF; cdr3_nt: TGTGCCAGCATCCCGGAGGTAGGCAATCAGCCCCAGCATTTT; clone_size: few; d_call: .; v_call: TRBV2; j_call: TRBJ1-5
cdr3_aa: CASTSGQGTYGYTF; cdr3_nt: TGTGCCAGCACTTCCGGACAGGGGACCTATGGCTACACCTTC; clone_size: .; d_call: TRBD1; v_call: TRBV2; j_call: TRBJ1-2
cdr3_aa: CASSEGLAGPTDTQYF; cdr3_nt: TGTGCCAGCAGTGAAGGGCTAGCGGGGCCTACAGATACGCAGTATTTT; clone_size: .; d_call: TRBD2; v_call: TRBV2; j_call: TRBJ2-3
cdr3_aa: CASSFLRGHTEAFF; cdr3_nt: TGTGCCAGCAGCTTCTTAAGGGGGCACACTGAAGCTTTCTTT; clone_size: .; d_call: TRBD1; v_call: TRBV11-2; j_call: TRBJ1-1
cdr3_aa: CASSDSNRGPDSPLHF; cdr3_nt: TGTGCCAGCAGTGACTCGAACAGGGGGCCGGATTCACCCCTCCACTTT; clone_size: few; d_call: TRBD1; v_call: TRBV6-4; j_call: TRBJ1-6
cdr3_aa: CASSSPFGLAGVSETQYF; cdr3_nt: TGTGCCAGCAGCTCCCCCTTTGGACTAGCGGGGGTTTCGGAGACCCAGTACTTC; clone_size: .; d_call: TRBD2; v_call: TRBV7-8; j_call: TRBJ2-5
cdr3_aa: CASSPMTGGGYGYTF; cdr3_nt: TGTGCCAGCAGCCCGATGACAGGGGGCGGCTATGGCTACACCTTC; clone_size: once; d_call: TRBD1; v_call: TRBV5-5; j_call: TRBJ1-2
cdr3_aa: CASSPPWSSGGQETQYF; cdr3_nt: TGTGCCAGCAGCCCCCCCTGGAGTAGCGGGGGACAAGAGACCCAGTACTTC; clone_size: once; d_call: TRBD2; v_call: TRBV3-1/TRBV3-2; j_call: TRBJ2-5
cdr3_aa: CASSYRSMAGYTF; cdr3_nt: TGTGCCAGTAGCTACAGGTCTATGGCTGGCTACACCTTC; clone_size: .; d_call: .; v_call: TRBV19; j_call: TRBJ1-2
cdr3_aa: CASRQPNQPQHF; cdr3_nt: TGTGCCAGCAGACAGCCGAACCAGCCCCAGCATTTT; clone_size: .; d_call: .; v_call: TRBV2; j_call: TRBJ1-5
cdr3_aa: CASSRPGQVNTEAFF; cdr3_nt: TGTGCCAGCAGCCGGCCGGGACAGGTGAACACTGAAGCTTTCTTT; clone_size: .; d_call: TRBD1; v_call: TRBV2; j_call: TRBJ1-1
cdr3_aa: CASSQPGRGVVEAFF; cdr3_nt: TGTGCCAGCAGTCAGCCGGGCCGCGGGGTTGTTGAAGCTTTCTTT; clone_size: .; d_call: .; v_call: TRBV7-9; j_call: TRBJ1-1
cdr3_aa: CASSREQGYQETQYF; cdr3_nt: TGTGCCAGCAGCCGCGAACAGGGGTACCAAGAGACCCAGTACTTC; clone_size: .; d_call: TRBD1; v_call: TRBV11-3; j_call: TRBJ2-5
cdr3_aa: CASQAGGYNEQFF; cdr3_nt: TGTGCCAGCCAAGCGGGGGGCTACAATGAGCAGTTCTTC; clone_size: .; d_call: TRBD2; v_call: TRBV12-3/TRBV12-4; j_call: TRBJ2-1
cdr3_aa: CASSSAGDALGNTIYF; cdr3_nt: TGTGCCAGCAGCTCCGCAGGGGACGCCCTGGGAAACACCATATATTTT; clone_size: .; d_call: .; v_call: TRBV28; j_call: TRBJ1-3
cdr3_aa: CASSAAYSNQPQHF; cdr3_nt: TGTGCCAGCAGTGCAGCTTATAGCAATCAGCCCCAGCATTTT; clone_size: few; d_call: .; v_call: TRBV2; j_call: TRBJ1-5